A single sample is the source of the 18 T cell receptor beta chains below, sequenced in a study of blood T cells in healthy people across ages. It was with a sample-barcoded 5' primer and a J-beta primer mix that a second PCR of roughly 7 to 12 cycles was run. One entry per CDR3 protein results from TCRdb running MiXCR on the 5' RACE reads. The data hold around 650,000 distinct CDR3 sequences, with 32% observed a single time. Specimen: blood. The source of these receptors is a woman aged 80 or over in good health.

The sample holds many counts of this clonotype. V is TRBV20-1 and J is TRBJ1-6; 8 nucleotides match TRBD1. Germline lookup yields CDR1 DFQATT and CDR2 SNEGSKA (reference sequence). Germline trimming cut 4 bases from V and 10 bases from J; bases unmatched to any gene: 6. CDR3 length equals 13 residues. CDR3 in amino acids: CSAMDRVGSPLHF. CDR3 sequence (DNA): TGCAGTGCTATGGACAGGGTGGGGTCACCCCTCCACTTT.

This clonotype appeared many times. The V and J genes are TRBV6-5 and TRBJ2-7, with a weak D call TRBD2 (5 bases). This CDR3 is 14 amino acids long. Germline lookup yields CDR1 MNHEY and CDR2 SVGAGI. The V end was cut by 0 bases, the J end by 6 bases, with 12 bases between. CDR3 in amino acids: CASSYSSGMGEQYF. In nucleotides, the CDR3 is TGTGCCAGCAGTTACTCGTCGGGGATGGGCGAGCAGTACTTC.

This clonotype was seen only a few times. The chain couples TRBV6-2 or TRBV6-3 to TRBJ2-1; D gene uncertain. The V gene's germline CDR1 is MNHEY and CDR2 SVGEGT. CDR3 size: 16 residues. V was clipped by 0 bases and J by 0 bases, with 9 bases between them. The CDR3 region has the DNA TGTGCCAGCAGTTACTCCAAGCGAAACTCCTACAATGAGCAGTTCTTC. Amino acid sequence: CASSYSKRNSYNEQFF.

The sample holds many counts of this clonotype. CDR3 bases: TGCAGTGCTAGAGATCCCCCCGGGGAAAAAGATGGCTACACCTTC. As protein: CSARDPPGEKDGYTF. The chain links TRBV20-1 to TRBJ1-2; D uncertain. Per germline, CDR1 DFQATT and CDR2 SNEGSKA (reference sequence). This CDR3 has 15 residues. The ends were cut back, 0 bases at V and 6 bases at J, with 17 bases in the middle.

This clonotype appeared many times. A much larger clone is a single base away; this may be a read error. The chain recombines TRBV7-9 with TRBJ2-7; 11 nucleotides match TRBD2. Germline CDR1 SEHNR, CDR2 FQNEAQ (reference sequence). V lost 5 bases to trimming and J lost 7 bases; unmatched junction nucleotides: 7. CDR3 size: 14 residues. DNA of the CDR3: TGTGCCAGCAGCAGGGGACTAGCGGCGGGAGAGCAGTACTTC. It yields the protein CASSRGLAAGEQYF.

This clonotype occurred many times. The chain couples TRBV20-1 to TRBJ2-3; 8 bases fit TRBD2. The CDR3 length is 17 residues. V dropped 3 bases and J dropped 0; count of bases not matched to a gene: 11. From germline, CDR1 is DFQATT and CDR2 SNEGSKA (reference sequence). The CDR3: CSARAPLLAASTDTQYF. The CDR3 DNA sequence: TGCAGTGCTAGGGCCCCCCTACTAGCGGCTAGCACAGATACGCAGTATTTT.

This clonotype was seen repeatedly, ten times or more. The rearrangement joins TRBV7-2 to TRBJ1-1; 7 nucleotides align to TRBD1. CDR3 length: 15 residues. The germline gives CDR1 SGHTA, CDR2 FQGNSA. Trimming at V came to 5 bases and at J to 4 bases, leaving 10 bases not matched to a gene. Written as DNA, the CDR3 is TGTGCCAGCAGCCCCCCGACAGGGATCGCCACTGAAGCTTTCTTT. Amino acids: CASSPPTGIATEAFF.

A remark on this clonotype: An end of the junction differs from the germline gene, which may be a read error. V is TRBV20-1 and J is TRBJ1-1; D may be TRBD1 (5 bases). The CDR3 is 12 residues long. CDR1 and CDR2 from the germline V gene are DFQATT and SNEGSKA (reference sequence). The chain's CDR3 is CRARLGLNEAFF. CDR3 in DNA: TGCAGGGCTAGACTGGGACTGAACGAAGCTTTCTTT.

This clonotype was detected ten times or more. The genes are TRBV15 and TRBJ2-7, with 7 bases lining up with TRBD1. This CDR3 comprises 16 residues. The junction had 6 bases not matched to a gene; V was cut back by 1 base and J by 0 bases. Germline V gives CDR1 LNHNV, CDR2 YYDKDF (reference sequence). For the CDR3, the DNA is TGTGCCACCAGCAGAGGAGGGGGCACTAGCTCCTACGAGCAGTACTTC. Protein sequence: CATSRGGGTSSYEQYF.

This clonotype has at least ten counts. V and J are TRBV3-1 and TRBJ1-2; D call uncertain. Germline assignment: CDR1 LGHDT and CDR2 YNNKEL (reference sequence). The CDR3 totals 13 residues. Between the trimmed V and J ends, which lost 1 base and 9 bases, there was a span of 12 bases. The CDR3 loop reads CASSQGQGRSYTF. Written as DNA, the CDR3 is TGTGCCAGCAGCCAAGGTCAAGGGAGAAGCTACACCTTC.

Concerning this clonotype itself: One junction end disagrees with the germline gene, perhaps due to a read error. The chain is built from TRBV7-2 and TRBJ1-4, with D unclear. The CDR3 loop spans 15 amino acids. The germline V gene has CDR1 SGHTA and CDR2 FQGNSA. DNA for the CDR3: TGTGCCAGCAGCTTAGAGGAGGGTTCTAATGAAAAACCGTTTTTT. It yields the protein CASSLEEGSNEKPFF.

In its sample, this clonotype was seen many times. V gene TRBV20-1 combines with J gene TRBJ1-5; perhaps TRBD1 as D (5 bases). V was cut by 5 bases and J by 5 bases, with 16 bases left in between. The CDR3 sequence is 14 residues long. Germline assignment: CDR1 DFQATT and CDR2 SNEGSKA (reference sequence). The CDR3 loop reads CSALRGGTDQPQHF. The DNA of the CDR3 is TGCAGTGCTCTCCGGGGGGGTACCGATCAGCCCCAGCATTTT.

J is TRBJ1-2 and V is TRBV13, with TRBD1 identical over 7 bases. The CDR3 covers 13 residues. The ends lost 5 bases at V and 7 bases at J; junction bases unmatched: 7. Germline V gene lookup returns CDR1 PRHDT and CDR2 FYEKMQ (reference sequence). CDR3 sequence: CASSVYRGGGYTF. CDR3 in DNA: TGTGCCAGCAGCGTTTACAGGGGCGGTGGCTACACCTTC.

In its sample, this clonotype was seen many times. This rearrangement joins TRBV29-1 to TRBJ2-7; D assignment may be TRBD1 or TRBD2 (6 bases each). Germline V lookup: CDR1 SQVTM, CDR2 ANQGSEA. Trimming removed 6 bases from V and 1 base from J, with 22 bases in between. This CDR3 comprises 16 residues. CDR3 bases: TGCAGCGTCTTCTTGGGGGGCAGCTCCCCATCCTACGAGCAGTACTTC. Amino acid sequence: CSVFLGGSSPSYEQYF.

Ten or more counts support this clonotype. The chain has TRBV7-9 and TRBJ2-7, with 9 bases lining up with TRBD1. The germline V gene has CDR1 SEHNR and CDR2 FQNEAQ (reference sequence). V was pared by 5 bases and J by 5 bases, with 7 bases of the junction left unmatched. The CDR3 has 14 residues. The CDR3 nucleotides are TGTGCCAGCAGCCCTAGGACAGGGGTCCACGAGCAGTACTTC. Translating it yields CASSPRTGVHEQYF.

This clonotype was seen at least ten times. The chain recombines TRBV15 with TRBJ2-5; the match to TRBD1 covers 7 bases. Germline V CDR1 and CDR2: LNHNV, YYDKDF (reference sequence). The ends lost 2 bases at V and 5 bases at J; junction bases unmatched: 8. This CDR3 has 15 residues. This chain's CDR3 is CATSRPQGSGETQYF. In DNA, the CDR3 is TGTGCCACCAGCAGACCACAGGGGTCGGGGGAGACCCAGTACTTC.

This clonotype appeared many times. The chain uses TRBV7-2 and TRBJ1-1; TRBD1 matches 7 bases. Germline trimming cut 2 bases from V and 1 base from J; bases unmatched to any gene: 10. Germline V gene data show CDR1 as SGHTA and CDR2 as FQGNSA. The CDR3 consists of 17 residues. In nucleotides, the CDR3 is TGTGCCAGCAGCTTAAACCCTTACAGGGGAAAGAACACTGAAGCTTTCTTT. This translates into CASSLNPYRGKNTEAFF.

This clonotype occurred many times. The CDR3 region is CASRRTSGGAGGNEQFF. As DNA, the CDR3 is TGTGCCAGTAGGCGGACTAGCGGGGGGGCCGGGGGTAATGAGCAGTTCTTC. The chain couples TRBV6-1 to TRBJ2-1; the match to TRBD2 covers 15 bases. CDR1 and CDR2 (germline): MNHNS, SASEGT. J gave up 7 bases and V 9 bases, and 13 bases lay outside the gene matches. There are 17 residues in the CDR3.